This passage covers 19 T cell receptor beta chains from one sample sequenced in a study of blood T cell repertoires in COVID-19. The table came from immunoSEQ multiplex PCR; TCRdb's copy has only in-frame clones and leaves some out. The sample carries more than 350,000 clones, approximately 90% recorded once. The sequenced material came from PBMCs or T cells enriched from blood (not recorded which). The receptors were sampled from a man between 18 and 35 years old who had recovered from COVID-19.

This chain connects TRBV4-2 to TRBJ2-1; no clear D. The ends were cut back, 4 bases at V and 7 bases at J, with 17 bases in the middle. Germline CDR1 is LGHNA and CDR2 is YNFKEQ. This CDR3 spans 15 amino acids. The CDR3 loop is CASSLVNLPGNEQFF. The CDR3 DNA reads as TGTGCCAGCAGCCTTGTCAACCTCCCAGGTAATGAGCAGTTCTTC.

Here the CDR3 reads CASSQDSAGQGVYNEQFF. In nucleotides, the CDR3 is TGCGCCAGCAGCCAAGACTCTGCGGGACAGGGGGTTTACAATGAGCAGTTCTTC. The chain employs TRBV4-3 and TRBJ2-1; 11 bases line up with TRBD1. This CDR3 region has 18 residues. Losses at the gene ends were 0 bases for V and 4 bases for J; bases not matched to a gene: 8. Germline V gene sequence: CDR1 LGHNA, CDR2 YSLEER.

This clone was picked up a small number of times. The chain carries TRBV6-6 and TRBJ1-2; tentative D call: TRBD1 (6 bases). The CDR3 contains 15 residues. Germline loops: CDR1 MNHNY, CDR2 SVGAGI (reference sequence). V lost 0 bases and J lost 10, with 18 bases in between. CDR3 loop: CASSYSIGGAMDYTF. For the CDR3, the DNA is TGTGCCAGCAGTTACTCGATCGGGGGGGCTATGGACTACACCTTC.

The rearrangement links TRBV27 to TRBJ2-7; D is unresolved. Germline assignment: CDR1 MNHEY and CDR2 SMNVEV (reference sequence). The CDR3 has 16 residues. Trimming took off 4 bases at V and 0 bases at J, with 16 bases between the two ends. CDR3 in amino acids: CASSSSRLSSSYEQYF. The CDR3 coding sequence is TGTGCCAGCAGTTCCTCCCGACTTTCGAGCTCCTACGAGCAGTACTTC.

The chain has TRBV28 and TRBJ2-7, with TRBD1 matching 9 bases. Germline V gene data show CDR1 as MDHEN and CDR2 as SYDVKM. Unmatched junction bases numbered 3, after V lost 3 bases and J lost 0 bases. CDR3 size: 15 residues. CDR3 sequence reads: CASSLAQGASYEQYF. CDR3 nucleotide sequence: TGTGCCAGCAGTTTGGCACAGGGGGCCTCCTACGAGCAGTACTTC.

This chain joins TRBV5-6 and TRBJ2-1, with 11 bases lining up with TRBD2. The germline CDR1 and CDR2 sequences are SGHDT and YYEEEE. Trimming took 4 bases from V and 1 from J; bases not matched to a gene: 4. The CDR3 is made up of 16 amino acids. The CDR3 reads CASSQRLAGSYNEQFF. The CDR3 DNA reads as TGTGCCAGCAGCCAACGACTAGCGGGGTCCTACAATGAGCAGTTCTTC.

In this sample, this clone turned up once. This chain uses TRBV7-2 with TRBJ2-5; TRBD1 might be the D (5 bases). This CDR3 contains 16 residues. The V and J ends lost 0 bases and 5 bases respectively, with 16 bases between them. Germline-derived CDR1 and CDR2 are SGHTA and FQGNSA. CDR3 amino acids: CASSLAPTPGRETQYF. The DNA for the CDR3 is TGTGCCAGCAGCTTAGCGCCCACCCCAGGGCGCGAGACCCAGTACTTC.

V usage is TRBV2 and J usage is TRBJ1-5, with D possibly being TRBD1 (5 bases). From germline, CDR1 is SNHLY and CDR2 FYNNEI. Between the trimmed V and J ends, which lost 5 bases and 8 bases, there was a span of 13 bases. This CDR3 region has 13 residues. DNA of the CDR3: TGTGCCAGCAGTCTAGGAGGGGTAAAGCCCCAGCATTTT. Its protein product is CASSLGGVKPQHF.

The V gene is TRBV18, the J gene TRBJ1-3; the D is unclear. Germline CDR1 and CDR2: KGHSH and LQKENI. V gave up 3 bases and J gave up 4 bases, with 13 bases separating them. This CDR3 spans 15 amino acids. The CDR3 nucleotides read TGTGCCAGCTCACCGGCCGGGAGAGTAGGAAACACCATATATTTT. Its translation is CASSPAGRVGNTIYF.

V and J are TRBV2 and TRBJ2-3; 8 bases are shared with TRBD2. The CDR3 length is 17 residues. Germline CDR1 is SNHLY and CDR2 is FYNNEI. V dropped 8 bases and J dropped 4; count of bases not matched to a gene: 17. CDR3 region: CASSKGSGGFAPDTQYF. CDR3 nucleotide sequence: TGTGCCAGCTCAAAGGGAAGCGGGGGATTTGCTCCAGATACGCAGTATTTT.

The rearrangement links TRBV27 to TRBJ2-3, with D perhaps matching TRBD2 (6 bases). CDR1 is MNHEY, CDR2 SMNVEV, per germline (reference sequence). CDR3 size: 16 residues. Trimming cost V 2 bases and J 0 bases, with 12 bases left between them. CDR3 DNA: TGTGCCAGCAGTTTAGAATGGGGGACTAGCACAGATACGCAGTATTTT. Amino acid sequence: CASSLEWGTSTDTQYF.

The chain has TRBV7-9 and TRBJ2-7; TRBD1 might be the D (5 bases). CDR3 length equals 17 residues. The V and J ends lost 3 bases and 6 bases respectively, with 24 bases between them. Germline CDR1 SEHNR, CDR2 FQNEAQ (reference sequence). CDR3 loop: CASSFDPTPDAGFEQYF. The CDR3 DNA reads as TGTGCCAGCAGCTTCGACCCAACCCCGGACGCAGGGTTCGAGCAGTACTTC.

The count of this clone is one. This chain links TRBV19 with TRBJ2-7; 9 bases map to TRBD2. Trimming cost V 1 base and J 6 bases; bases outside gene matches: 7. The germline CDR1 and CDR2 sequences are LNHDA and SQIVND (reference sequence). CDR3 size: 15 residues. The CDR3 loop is CASSIGLAVRSEQYF. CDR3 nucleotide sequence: TGTGCCAGTAGTATAGGACTAGCGGTACGAAGCGAGCAGTACTTC. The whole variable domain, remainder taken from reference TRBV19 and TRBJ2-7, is DGGITQSPKYLFRKEGQNVTLSCEQNLNHDAMYWYRQDPGQGLRLIYYSQIVNDFQKGDIAEGYSVSREKKESFPLTVTSAQKNPTAFYLCASSIGLAVRSEQYFGPGTRLTVT.

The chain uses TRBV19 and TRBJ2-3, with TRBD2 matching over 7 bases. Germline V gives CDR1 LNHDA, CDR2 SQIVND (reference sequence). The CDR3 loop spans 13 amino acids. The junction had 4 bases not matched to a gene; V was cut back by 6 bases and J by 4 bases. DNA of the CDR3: TGTGCCAGTAGCTTTAGCGGGTCAGATACGCAGTATTTT. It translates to CASSFSGSDTQYF.

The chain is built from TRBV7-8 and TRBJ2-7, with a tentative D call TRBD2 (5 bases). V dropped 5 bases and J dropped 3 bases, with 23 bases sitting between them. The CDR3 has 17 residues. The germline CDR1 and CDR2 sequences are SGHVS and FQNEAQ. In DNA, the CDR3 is TGTGCCAGCAGCAGTACTAGTTGGGCAGATGTTTACTACGAGCAGTACTTC. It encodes CASSSTSWADVYYEQYF.

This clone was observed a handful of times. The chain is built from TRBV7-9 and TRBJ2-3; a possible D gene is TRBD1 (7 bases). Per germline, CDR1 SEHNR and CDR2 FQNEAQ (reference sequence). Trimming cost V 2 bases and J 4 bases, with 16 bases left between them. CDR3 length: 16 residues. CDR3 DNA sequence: TGTGCCAGCAGCTTAACGTGGGGGGACAGCGCAGATACGCAGTATTTT. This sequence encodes CASSLTWGDSADTQYF.

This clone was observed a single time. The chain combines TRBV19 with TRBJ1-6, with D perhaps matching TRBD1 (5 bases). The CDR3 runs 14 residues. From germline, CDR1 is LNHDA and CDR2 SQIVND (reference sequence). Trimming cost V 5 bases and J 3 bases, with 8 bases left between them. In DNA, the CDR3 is TGTGCCAGTAGTGGGGCGCTCTATAATTCACCCCTCCACTTT. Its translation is CASSGALYNSPLHF.

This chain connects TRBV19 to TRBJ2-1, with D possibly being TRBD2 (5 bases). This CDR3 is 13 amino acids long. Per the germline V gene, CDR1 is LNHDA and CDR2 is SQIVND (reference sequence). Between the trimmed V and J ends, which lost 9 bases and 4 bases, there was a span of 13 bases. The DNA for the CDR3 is TGTGCCAGCCGGGGTAGCTCATACAATGAGCAGTTCTTC. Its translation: CASRGSSYNEQFF. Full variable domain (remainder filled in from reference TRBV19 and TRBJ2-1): DGGITQSPKYLFRKEGQNVTLSCEQNLNHDAMYWYRQDPGQGLRLIYYSQIVNDFQKGDIAEGYSVSREKKESFPLTVTSAQKNPTAFYLCASRGSSYNEQFFGPGTRLTVL.

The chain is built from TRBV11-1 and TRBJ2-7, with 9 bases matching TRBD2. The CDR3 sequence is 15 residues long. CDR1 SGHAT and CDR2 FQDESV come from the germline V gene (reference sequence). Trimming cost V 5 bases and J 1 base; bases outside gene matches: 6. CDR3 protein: CASSTRLADSYEQYF. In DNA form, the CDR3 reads TGTGCCAGCAGCACCAGACTAGCGGATTCCTACGAGCAGTACTTC.